This T cell receptor beta chain stems from a study of blood T cell repertoires in COVID-19. About the study: Samples came from the United States, Italy and Spain, spanning acute and convalescent COVID-19. PBMCs, B-cell-depleted T cells, or T cells provided the cDNA or gDNA that made up the material.

Per the original data handling: Counts of nucleated cells, estimated from reference gene primer amplification, were obtained. Libraries were prepared by immunoSEQ multiplex PCR; TCRdb keeps only in-frame clonotypes and omits some of them. For V, J and clone size, that table is used; D and trimming come from the DNA. This table has 200,000 to 300,000 clones, just under 85% appearing once. The CDR3 is made up of 16 amino acids. V was clipped by 4 bases and J by 3 bases; unmatched bases: 8. Germline V gene lookup returns CDR1 LNHDA and CDR2 SQIVND (reference sequence). This receptor was taken from a woman aged 80 or over with acute or convalescent COVID-19. The chain recombines TRBV19 with TRBJ1-5; the match to TRBD1 covers 8 bases. What was sequenced was peripheral blood. The CDR3 DNA reads TGTGCCAGTAGTACGAGGACAGGGATTGACAATCAGCCCCAGCATTTT. Amino acids: CASSTRTGIDNQPQHF.